These T cell receptor beta chains were read from a single sample in a study of regulatory T cells in long-lasting Graves disease. TCRdb re-analysed the multiplex PCR reads in MiXCR, keeping a single row per CDR3 protein. The sample lists some 330,000 distinct CDR3 sequences, roughly 23% seen once, with less than 30% in the top ten. This material consisted of peripheral blood mononuclear cells (PBMCs), taken when the disease was refractory, from a patient treated with antithyroid drugs. These receptor sequences come from a woman in her forties with Graves disease. The CDR3 runs from the conserved cysteine through the conserved F or W. A D gene is named only where the DNA matches it firmly.

CSARDQGNEQFF,TRBV20-1,-
CSADRVGQPQHF,TRBV20-1,TRBD1
CASSYSTGGQYGYTF,TRBV6-2/TRBV6-3,TRBD1
CASTQTPLATFANTGELFF,TRBV7-8,-
CASSRRSYSNEQFF,TRBV28,-
CRLRVPRGTYEQYF,TRBV20-1,-
CSARDSGPDTQYF,TRBV20-1,-
CASRAGEFNQPQHF,TRBV28,-
CASSTWGEKLFF,TRBV18,-
CASSSTSSYEQYF,TRBV12-3/TRBV12-4,-
CSARNRVGSGNTIYF,TRBV20-1,-
CSARARAGVKNIQYF,TRBV20-1,TRBD2
CASSTDFLGANTGELFF,TRBV28,-
CASSYSGTPSAGYTF,TRBV6-2/TRBV6-3,-
CSAITGGLGYTEAFF,TRBV20-1,TRBD1
CASSLVASGRRYTGELFF,TRBV11-2,TRBD2
CSARGRLHFYEQYF,TRBV20-1,-
CSAQYNYGYTF,TRBV20-1,-
CATAMGYSTNEKLFF,TRBV15,-
CSASYQGFDGYTF,TRBV20-1,-
CASRSRTGELFF,TRBV19,-
CASRGVGYNEQFF,TRBV12-3/TRBV12-4,-
CASRTQQGPGTEAFF,TRBV6-1,TRBD1
CASTDRSGANVLTF,TRBV19,-
CASSLSHGADTGELFF,TRBV7-2,-
CASSEVLVKETQYF,TRBV2,-
CASSGYRVNSPLHF,TRBV9,-
CASSQVGSEAFF,TRBV3-1,-
CASRRPGDGELFF,TRBV7-3,-
CASSLFLEPRGETQYF,TRBV7-9,-
CSVEEGARYNEQFF,TRBV29-1,-
CASSLWDGPTGELFF,TRBV7-6,-
CASSSDRVGNYGYTF,TRBV27,TRBD1
CASSSRGEQYF,TRBV27,-
CASSVGAGNYEQYF,TRBV9,-
CASSDLGGLNEQYF,TRBV2,TRBD2
CASSLDRLQDAFF,TRBV11-2,-
CASTPGQGNYGYTF,TRBV2,TRBD1
CASSEAGGTYEQYF,TRBV6-1,TRBD1
CASSFMDVDTEAFF,TRBV5-1,-
CASSFLKVPGLVAGANVLTF,TRBV7-8,-
CASQGSGYEQYF,TRBV28,-